This T cell receptor beta chain stems from a study of tumor-infiltrating lymphocytes in primary liver carcinoma. This CDR3 region has 16 residues. Per germline, CDR1 MNHNS and CDR2 SASEGT. V shed 6 bases and J 12 bases; nucleotides not matched to a gene: 18. Starting material for RNA and DNA co-extraction consisted of 20-30 mg of unsorted bulk tissue. Comment on this clonotype: Being one base from a much bigger clone, this may be a read error.

TCR beta cDNA was prepared out of approximately 500 ng total RNA by means of a constant-region primer. Three nested multiplex PCR rounds of slightly modified ARM-PCR generated TCR beta libraries. TRBV1-TRBV30 forward primers paired with a C-beta reverse primer were used in the first two PCR rounds, which ran approximately 10 cycles each. One entry per CDR3 protein results from TCRdb running MiXCR on the multiplex PCR reads. The repertoire includes roughly 120,000 distinct CDR3 sequences, about 68% of them detected once, and around 9.7% sits in the top ten. This chain connects TRBV6-1 to TRBJ2-4; the match to TRBD1 covers 9 bases. This TCR was recovered from a woman aged 55-75 years with primary liver carcinoma and hepatitis B virus infection. The sequenced material came from liver tumor tissue from sampling region 1. Sample subset: tumor region T1, superior pole. The CDR3 sequence is CASSRTGDGAFDTQYF. The CDR3 DNA is TGTGCCAGCAGCAGGACAGGGGACGGGGCCTTCGACACTCAGTACTTC.